The next 19 T cell receptor beta chains were all read from a single sample in a study of graft-versus-host responses after intestinal transplantation. The assay was immunoSEQ multiplex PCR, and TCRdb's table has in-frame clones only and misses some. The sample comprises roughly 18,000 clones, around 95% of which are singletons, and 0.75% to 0.95% rests with the top ten. The material sequenced was PBMCs, taken 23 days after intestinal transplant. The receptors stem from a human patient who received an intestinal transplant, so some T cells may come from the graft donor.

The chain couples TRBV7-8 to TRBJ1-3; a weak D match, TRBD1 (6 bases). Trimming left V 5 bases short and J 4 bases short, with 21 bases between. CDR1 is SGHVS, CDR2 FQNEAQ, per germline. CDR3 length equals 17 residues. The CDR3 loop is CASSQGPLGAAGNTIYF. CDR3 bases: TGTGCCAGCAGCCAGGGCCCTCTGGGGGCAGCCGGAAACACCATATATTTT.

V usage is TRBV11-3 and J usage is TRBJ2-1, with a possible D match to TRBD2 (6 bases). This CDR3 contains 14 residues. Trimming shortened V by 4 bases and J by 6 bases, and 13 bases separated the two germline ends. The germline gives CDR1 SGHNT, CDR2 YENEEA. The CDR3 sequence: CASSWARGANEQFF. CDR3 bases: TGTGCCAGCAGCTGGGCGCGGGGAGCCAATGAGCAGTTCTTC.

V is TRBV27 and J is TRBJ2-5; D possibly corresponds to TRBD1 (6 bases). The CDR3 runs 14 residues. CDR1 is MNHEY and CDR2 is SMNVEV in the germline V gene (reference sequence). The V gene lost 5 bases and the J gene lost 4 bases, with 14 bases spanning the gap. CDR3 loop: CASSPGQKGETQYF. The CDR3 DNA reads as TGTGCCAGCAGTCCGGGACAAAAGGGAGAGACCCAGTACTTC.

This clone was observed once. The chain couples TRBV5-6 to TRBJ1-1; no reliable D call. CDR1 is SGHDT and CDR2 is YYEEEE in the germline V gene. The CDR3 loop spans 12 amino acids. Trimming stripped 6 bases from V and 5 bases from J, with 11 bases between. This CDR3 reads CASKEGGTEAFF. For the CDR3, the DNA is TGTGCCAGCAAAGAGGGAGGGACTGAAGCTTTCTTT. Full variable domain (outside the CDR3, taken from reference TRBV5-6 and TRBJ1-1): DAGVTQSPTHLIKTRGQQVTLRCSPKSGHDTVSWYQQALGQGPQFIFQYYEEEERQRGNFPDRFSGHQFPNYSSELNVNALLLGDSALYLCASKEGGTEAFFGQGTRLTVV.

This clone was observed once. The J gene is TRBJ1-2, the V gene TRBV28; 8 bases match TRBD1. The CDR3 length is 15 residues. V trimming: 3 bases; J trimming: 6 bases; junction bases outside the gene matches: 9. CDR1 is MDHEN, CDR2 SYDVKM, per germline. The CDR3 sequence is CASSFDRTGIDGYTF. The CDR3 bases are TGTGCCAGCAGTTTCGACCGGACAGGGATCGATGGCTACACCTTC.

The chain recombines TRBV6-5 with TRBJ1-2; TRBD1 agrees at 7 bases. Germline V CDR1 and CDR2: MNHEY, SVGAGI. Trimming removed 2 bases from V and 5 bases from J; junction bases left unmatched: 11. The CDR3 extends over 16 amino acids. The CDR3 coding sequence is TGTGCCAGCAGTTACATGTGGGGGACAGTACCGTATGGCTACACCTTC. This sequence encodes CASSYMWGTVPYGYTF.

The chain combines TRBV10-3 with TRBJ1-2; weak D call: TRBD1 (5 bases). CDR3 size: 13 residues. CDR1 is ENHRY, CDR2 SYGVKD, per germline. Between the trimmed V and J ends, which lost 6 bases and 5 bases, there was a span of 13 bases. The CDR3 coding sequence is TGTGCCATCAGCCCCGGGACTACATATGGCTACACCTTC. Protein product: CAISPGTTYGYTF.

V gene TRBV7-9 combines with J gene TRBJ2-5; 7 nucleotides align to TRBD1. CDR1 is SEHNR, CDR2 FQNEAQ, per germline (reference sequence). V trimming: 6 bases; J trimming: 5 bases; junction bases outside the gene matches: 15. CDR3 length: 16 residues. The CDR3 reads CASRSPPTGWDETQYF. Here the CDR3 DNA reads TGTGCCAGCAGGAGTCCCCCGACAGGGTGGGATGAGACCCAGTACTTC.

This chain links TRBV2 with TRBJ2-1, with D perhaps matching TRBD2 (5 bases). Germline-derived CDR1 and CDR2 are SNHLY and FYNNEI. This CDR3 region has 12 residues. CDR3 in DNA: TGTGCACTAGGGAGTAGCTACAATGAGCAGTTCTTC. It translates to CALGSSYNEQFF.

The DNA for the CDR3 is TGTGCCAGCAGTTTCGGACTAGGCCAAAGCACAGATACGCAGTATTTT. Protein: CASSFGLGQSTDTQYF. The V call is TRBV27, the J call TRBJ2-3, with 7 bases fitting TRBD2. The V gene end was trimmed by 3 bases and the J gene end by 0 bases; junction bases not matched to a gene: 6. This CDR3 spans 16 amino acids. CDR1 and CDR2 from the germline V gene are MNHEY and SMNVEV (reference sequence).

V and J are TRBV7-9 and TRBJ2-2; 8 nucleotides agree with TRBD1. Per germline, CDR1 SEHNR and CDR2 FQNEAQ (reference sequence). The length of the CDR3 is 13 residues. After removal of 9 bases from V and 5 bases from J, the junction contained 5 bases not matched to a gene. The DNA for the CDR3 is TGTGCCAGTGACAGGGGATCGACCGGGGAGCTGTTTTTT. It translates to CASDRGSTGELFF.

The chain links TRBV4-1 to TRBJ2-2; 9 positions agree with TRBD2. V was clipped by 7 bases and J by 6 bases; unmatched bases: 9. The CDR3 runs to 15 residues. CDR1 and CDR2 (germline): MGHRA, YSYEKL. In DNA, the CDR3 is TGCGCCAGCATTTCAGATAGCGGGAGTGCCGGGGAGCTGTTTTTT. It encodes CASISDSGSAGELFF.

The rearrangement links TRBV11-3 to TRBJ2-1, with D perhaps TRBD2 (6 bases). V lost 0 bases, J lost 4 bases, and 10 bases lay in between. The CDR3 consists of 15 residues. Germline CDR1 reads SGHNT; CDR2 reads YENEEA. CDR3 nucleotides: TGTGCCAGCAGCTTAGAACCTAGCGTGTACAATGAGCAGTTCTTC. It specifies CASSLEPSVYNEQFF.

The chain joins TRBV27 to TRBJ1-3, with 12 bases lining up with TRBD1. Per germline, CDR1 MNHEY and CDR2 SMNVEV (reference sequence). V lost 4 bases, J lost 0 bases, and 13 bases stayed unmatched. This CDR3 has 20 residues. CDR3 sequence: CASSYTPGQGAPTSGNTIYF. The CDR3 region has the DNA TGTGCCAGCAGTTACACACCGGGACAGGGGGCTCCTACCTCTGGAAACACCATATATTTT.

This CDR3 reads CASSEFRNNYEQYF. The CDR3 bases are TGTGCCAGCAGTGAATTCAGGAACAACTACGAGCAGTACTTC. The chain combines TRBV6-1 with TRBJ2-7; D uncertain. The CDR3 totals 14 residues. The V gene's germline CDR1 is MNHNS and CDR2 SASEGT. V lost 2 bases to trimming and J lost 3 bases, with 11 bases between them.

J is TRBJ2-1 and V is TRBV6-5; D ambiguous. The CDR3 has 15 residues. Looked up from germline, CDR1 is MNHEY and CDR2 is SVGAGI. V was shortened by 2 bases and J by 5 bases, with 13 bases between the two germline ends. CDR3 sequence (DNA): TGTGCCAGCAGTTACCTAGAGACCACCAACAATGAGCAGTTCTTC. This encodes CASSYLETTNNEQFF.

V is TRBV6-5 and J is TRBJ2-3, with 7 bases matching TRBD1. Germline trimming cut 6 bases from V and 7 bases from J; bases unmatched to any gene: 13. In germline, CDR1 is MNHEY, CDR2 SVGAGI. The CDR3 covers 15 residues. The CDR3 coding sequence is TGTGCCAGCAGAGCCGCCGGGACAGAGTCATATACGCAGTATTTT. Residues: CASRAAGTESYTQYF.

Only a few counts were recorded for this clone. The J gene is TRBJ1-1, the V gene TRBV2; D is possibly TRBD1 (5 bases). V lost 8 bases and J lost 4, with 8 bases in between. Germline V gene data show CDR1 as SNHLY and CDR2 as FYNNEI. This CDR3 has 11 amino acids. The CDR3 is CASCRGTEAFF. The CDR3 nucleotides are TGTGCCAGCTGTAGGGGCACTGAAGCTTTCTTT.

This rearrangement joins TRBV27 to TRBJ2-7; D unresolved. The CDR3 loop spans 13 amino acids. The V gene's germline CDR1 is MNHEY and CDR2 SMNVEV (reference sequence). V shed 2 bases and J shed 0 bases, with 5 bases lying between them. In nucleotides, the CDR3 is TGTGCCAGCAGTTTAGGGTACTCCTACGAGCAGTACTTC. This gives the protein CASSLGYSYEQYF.